This T cell receptor (beta chain) was identified during a study of neurological immune-mediated disorders. CDR3 length: 16 residues. Unmatched junction bases numbered 7, after V lost 5 bases and J lost 0 bases. From germline, CDR1 is MNHNS and CDR2 SASEGT. With 10-nucleotide random UMIs included, cDNA was synthesized by 5'RACE. MiXCR was run by TCRdb on the 5' RACE reads, yielding one entry per CDR3 protein. The table has around 42,000 distinct CDR3 sequences, approximately 12% seen once. Specified time point: longitudinal time-point 3. Specimen: PBMCs. The TCR was taken from a man aged 25 to 45 in good health. This chain links TRBV6-1 with TRBJ1-5; 7 nucleotides align to TRBD1. The CDR3 sequence is CASSQFGTDSNQPQHF. The CDR3 DNA reads as TGTGCCAGCAGTCAATTCGGGACAGATAGCAATCAGCCCCAGCATTTT.